These 31 T cell receptor beta chains came from one sample sequenced in a study of blood T cell repertoires in COVID-19. Assay used: immunoSEQ multiplex PCR; TCRdb lists only in-frame clones, some missing. This table has 250,000 to 300,000 clones, 70% to 90% appearing once. The sequenced sample was peripheral blood. The source is a woman aged 55-75 years with acute or convalescent COVID-19.

The J gene is TRBJ2-7, the V gene TRBV9, with a possible D match to TRBD1 (5 bases). Germline CDR1 reads SGDLS; CDR2 reads YYNGEE. V was trimmed by 3 bases and J by 3 bases, leaving 7 bases between them. CDR3 length: 12 amino acids. Here the CDR3 DNA reads TGTGCCAGCAGCGCAGACAGCTACGAGCAGTACTTC. Amino acid sequence: CASSADSYEQYF.

The chain couples TRBV6-2 or TRBV6-3 to TRBJ1-6; possible D gene TRBD1, 6 bases. Per the germline V gene, CDR1 is MNHEY and CDR2 is SVGEGT. There are 14 residues in the CDR3. With 5 bases removed from V and 8 bases from J, the gap between germline ends came to 13 bases. The CDR3 region is CASSLQGGYSPLHF. The CDR3 DNA reads TGTGCCAGCAGTCTACAGGGAGGGTATTCACCCCTCCACTTT.

The table lists this clone with a few counts. V and J are TRBV4-2 and TRBJ1-3; no reliable D call. The CDR3 consists of 16 residues. The V gene's germline CDR1 is LGHNA and CDR2 YNFKEQ. Trimming shortened V by 3 bases and J by 4 bases, and 16 bases separated the two germline ends. This CDR3 reads CASSQNIPRTGNTIYF. In DNA, the CDR3 is TGTGCCAGCAGCCAGAATATTCCGCGTACCGGAAACACCATATATTTT.

The rearrangement joins TRBV5-1 to TRBJ1-1; TRBD1 agrees at 9 bases. The length of the CDR3 is 17 residues. Germline loops: CDR1 SGHRS, CDR2 YFSETQ. V shed 4 bases, J shed 1 base, and the junction held 11 bases outside the gene matches. CDR3 in DNA: TGCGCCAGCAGCCAATATACACAGGGGGCGTCGAACACTGAAGCTTTCTTT. Translated: CASSQYTQGASNTEAFF.

This clone was detected only a few times. This same CDR3 is encoded by further DNA sequences in the sample. The V gene is TRBV27, the J gene TRBJ2-3, with 9 bases matching TRBD2. V was pared by 8 bases and J by 3 bases, with 12 bases of the junction left unmatched. The CDR3 contains 16 residues. Germline CDR1 MNHEY, CDR2 SMNVEV (reference sequence). Here the CDR3 reads CASYAGGLIRTDTQYF. The CDR3 DNA reads TGTGCCAGCTATGCGGGGGGGCTGATTAGGACAGATACGCAGTATTTT.

V usage is TRBV10-3 and J usage is TRBJ2-7, with no clear D. Trimming took 2 bases from V and 1 from J, leaving 9 bases between them. CDR1 and CDR2 (germline): ENHRY, SYGVKD. This CDR3 has 14 amino acids. The CDR3 is CAISEVTNSYEQYF. In nucleotides, the CDR3 is TGTGCCATCAGTGAGGTTACAAATTCCTACGAGCAGTACTTC.

In regard to this clone: Other DNA sequences within the sample encode an identical CDR3. The gene calls are TRBV18 and TRBJ1-2; TRBD1 aligns across 9 bases. This CDR3 is built from 13 residues. Germline CDR1 KGHSH, CDR2 LQKENI. The J segment lost 7 bases and the V segment lost 3 bases, leaving 3 bases of the junction unmatched. The CDR3 reads CASSPDRGSGYTF. CDR3 in DNA: TGTGCCAGCTCACCGGACAGGGGTAGTGGCTACACCTTC.

The chain carries TRBV3-1 (or the pseudogene TRBV3-2) and TRBJ2-1; 9 positions agree with TRBD2. Germline CDR1 reads LGHDT; CDR2 reads YNNKEL (reference sequence). J lost 7 bases, V lost 0 bases, and 7 bases had no gene match. CDR3 size: 16 residues. Here the CDR3 DNA reads TGTGCCAGCAGCCAAGATGGGCGGGGGGGCTGGAATGAGCAGTTCTTC. Encoded protein: CASSQDGRGGWNEQFF.

The table lists this clone with a count of one. This chain joins TRBV3-1 (or the pseudogene TRBV3-2) and TRBJ2-3; 9 positions agree with TRBD2. CDR3 length: 18 residues. Germline CDR1 reads LGHDT; CDR2 reads YNNKEL (reference sequence). J gave up 6 bases and V 0 bases, and 13 bases lay outside the gene matches. CDR3 loop: CASSQDFQLAGMDDTQYF. The CDR3 DNA reads TGTGCCAGCAGCCAAGACTTTCAACTAGCGGGCATGGACGATACGCAGTATTTT.

The chain couples TRBV7-2 to TRBJ2-3, with D possibly matching TRBD2 (5 bases). CDR1 and CDR2 from the germline V gene are SGHTA and FQGNSA. V lost 4 bases and J 6 bases, leaving 17 bases between the germline ends. The CDR3 is 15 residues long. The CDR3 is CASSYRLLGQDTQYF. CDR3 bases: TGTGCCAGCAGCTATCGCCTACTAGGCCAGGATACGCAGTATTTT.

As for this clone: The sample has other DNA sequences that encode this CDR3 too. The chain links TRBV28 to TRBJ1-2, with 10 positions matching TRBD1. The CDR3 spans 12 residues. In germline, CDR1 is MDHEN, CDR2 SYDVKM. J was trimmed by 8 bases and V by 5 bases; bases with no gene match: 2. The CDR3 DNA reads TGTGCCAGCAGTCCGACAGGGGGCGGCTACACCTTC. It yields the protein CASSPTGGGYTF.

This chain links TRBV6-2 or TRBV6-3 with TRBJ2-7; D is unresolved. CDR3 size: 13 residues. V dropped 3 bases and J dropped 0 bases, with 6 bases sitting between them. CDR1 and CDR2 from the germline V gene are MNHEY and SVGEGT. The CDR3 protein is CASSYSNSYEQYF. The DNA of the CDR3 is TGTGCCAGCAGTTATTCTAACTCCTACGAGCAGTACTTC.

In regard to this clone: A much larger clone lies one base from this, so it may be a read error. This chain joins TRBV5-6 and TRBJ1-6, with 7 bases matching TRBD1. From germline, CDR1 is SGHDT and CDR2 YYEEEE. CDR3 size: 14 residues. Germline trimming cut 0 bases from V and 6 bases from J; bases unmatched to any gene: 0. The CDR3 spells CASSLDRGNSPLHF. DNA of the CDR3: TGTGCCAGCAGCTTGGACAGGGGTAATTCACCCCTCCACTTT.

The CDR3 DNA is TGTGCCAGCAATGGACAGACCTACGAGCAGTACTTC. Encoded protein: CASNGQTYEQYF. The V and J genes are TRBV28 and TRBJ2-7; a weak D match, TRBD1 (6 bases). CDR3 length: 12 amino acids. CDR1 and CDR2 (germline): MDHEN, SYDVKM. With 7 bases removed from V and 2 bases from J, the gap between germline ends came to 9 bases.

The chain carries TRBV14 and TRBJ1-2; D not resolved. The CDR3 runs to 13 residues. The V end was cut by 1 base, the J end by 7 bases, with 10 bases between. Looked up from germline, CDR1 is SGHDN and CDR2 is FVKESK. For the CDR3, the DNA is TGTGCCAGCAGCCAAGGTCACGTTAGTGGCTACACCTTC. Amino acid sequence: CASSQGHVSGYTF.

The rearrangement links TRBV24-1 to TRBJ1-4; TRBD1 aligns across 11 bases. The CDR3 is made up of 16 amino acids. Trimming removed 4 bases from V and 5 bases from J; junction bases left unmatched: 5. The germline CDR1 and CDR2 sequences are KGHDR and SFDVKD. Here the CDR3 DNA reads TGTGCCACCAGTGACGGGGGGACAGGGGGGAATGAAAAACTGTTTTTT. Translated: CATSDGGTGGNEKLFF.

This chain links TRBV18 with TRBJ2-5; 10 bases are a match to TRBD2. The CDR3 is 16 residues long. The junction had 9 bases not matched to a gene; V was cut back by 3 bases and J by 5 bases. The germline gives CDR1 KGHSH, CDR2 LQKENI. The CDR3 coding sequence is TGTGCCAGCTCACCGCTACTAGCGGGGTTAGTGGAGACCCAGTACTTC. Translating it yields CASSPLLAGLVETQYF.

The chain uses TRBV9 and TRBJ2-1, with D tentatively TRBD1 (6 bases). V lost 4 bases, J lost 6 bases, and 14 bases lay in between. The CDR3 consists of 14 residues. The V gene's germline CDR1 is SGDLS and CDR2 YYNGEE. The CDR3 bases are TGTGCCAGCAGCCTTGCTAGGACAGTCAATGAGCAGTTCTTC. It is translated as CASSLARTVNEQFF.

In this sample, this clone turned up once. This chain joins TRBV5-1 and TRBJ2-1, with D possibly TRBD2 on 5 matching bases. Germline CDR1 SGHRS, CDR2 YFSETQ. This CDR3 is 16 amino acids long. V was shortened by 0 bases and J by 7 bases, with 17 bases between the two germline ends. DNA of the CDR3: TGCGCCAGCAGCTTGGCCGGGGTCCCGCAGAGGAATGAGCAGTTCTTC. Translating gives CASSLAGVPQRNEQFF.

The rearrangement uses TRBV28 and TRBJ1-2, with 7 bases fitting TRBD1. Losses at the gene ends were 5 bases for V and 8 bases for J; bases not matched to a gene: 11. The germline V gene encodes CDR1 MDHEN and CDR2 SYDVKM. CDR3 length: 14 residues. CDR3 nucleotide sequence: TGTGCCAGCAGTCCGAACCTGCAGGGGGGAGGCTACACCTTC. It specifies CASSPNLQGGGYTF.

The CDR3 sequence: CASRGGQGTEAFF. In DNA form, the CDR3 reads TGTGCCAGCAGGGGGGGACAGGGAACTGAAGCTTTCTTT. The chain is built from TRBV6-5 and TRBJ1-1; 9 bases map to TRBD1. From germline, CDR1 is MNHEY and CDR2 SVGAGI. With V trimmed by 6 bases and J by 5 bases, 4 bases remained unmatched. This CDR3 region has 13 residues.

The chain couples TRBV24-1 to TRBJ2-1, with 12 bases aligning to TRBD2. The ends lost 3 bases at V and 4 bases at J; junction bases unmatched: 3. The CDR3 consists of 16 residues. Germline assignment: CDR1 KGHDR and CDR2 SFDVKD. CDR3 region: CATSDALAGGYNEQFF. CDR3 nucleotides: TGTGCCACCAGTGATGCACTAGCGGGAGGATACAATGAGCAGTTCTTC.

CDR3 in DNA: TGTGCCAGCAGCTTAGCGGGGACTAGCGGCACAGGTACCCAGTACTTC. Protein: CASSLAGTSGTGTQYF. The chain is built from TRBV7-2 and TRBJ2-5; 11 nucleotides match TRBD2. The junction had 8 bases not matched to a gene; V was cut back by 0 bases and J by 8 bases. The germline CDR1 and CDR2 sequences are SGHTA and FQGNSA. The CDR3 is 16 amino acids.

This chain joins TRBV11-2 and TRBJ1-4, with unresolved D. V was trimmed by 5 bases and J by 4 bases, leaving 8 bases between them. Per the germline V gene, CDR1 is SGHAT and CDR2 is FQNNGV. The CDR3 covers 13 residues. Here the CDR3 DNA reads TGTGCCAGCAGCCGGGGTCTTAATGAAAAACTGTTTTTT. Translated: CASSRGLNEKLFF.

A single count supports this clone. Other DNA sequences within the sample encode an identical CDR3. The chain has TRBV6-5 and TRBJ2-3; 7 bases line up with TRBD1. Germline V gene lookup returns CDR1 MNHEY and CDR2 SVGAGI. This CDR3 contains 12 residues. With V trimmed by 6 bases and J by 4 bases, 1 base remained unmatched. CDR3 in amino acids: CASSRGSDTQYF. The CDR3 DNA reads TGTGCCAGCAGCAGGGGGTCAGATACGCAGTATTTT.

V and J are TRBV7-9 and TRBJ2-1, with 11 bases lining up with TRBD2. Trimming at V came to 5 bases and at J to 7 bases, leaving 7 bases not matched to a gene. The length of the CDR3 is 15 residues. From germline, CDR1 is SEHNR and CDR2 FQNEAQ (reference sequence). In nucleotides, the CDR3 is TGTGCCAGCAGCGTGAGGCTAGCGGGAGGTAATGAGCAGTTCTTC. Translated, it gives CASSVRLAGGNEQFF.

This rearrangement joins TRBV27 to TRBJ1-1; 8 positions match TRBD1. The CDR3 spans 16 residues. With V trimmed by 5 bases and J by 5 bases, 13 bases remained unmatched. The germline V gene has CDR1 MNHEY and CDR2 SMNVEV (reference sequence). CDR3: CASSTWTQGGNTEAFF. The CDR3 nucleotides read TGTGCCAGCAGTACATGGACACAGGGGGGGAATACTGAAGCTTTCTTT.

The chain is built from TRBV6-5 and TRBJ2-2, with D maybe TRBD2 (5 bases). The length of the CDR3 is 14 residues. CDR1 is MNHEY and CDR2 is SVGAGI in the germline V gene. V was pared by 2 bases and J by 4 bases, with 8 bases between. CDR3: CASSYRGITGELFF. As DNA, the CDR3 is TGTGCCAGCAGTTACCGAGGGATCACCGGGGAGCTGTTTTTT.

This clone has only one observation. V usage is TRBV6-6 and J usage is TRBJ2-1, with 14 bases fitting TRBD2. CDR1 and CDR2 (germline): MNHNY, SVGAGI (reference sequence). The CDR3 spans 15 residues. V was clipped by 4 bases and J by 7 bases; unmatched bases: 3. The CDR3 bases are TGTGCCAGCAGTTCTCGACTAGCGGGAGGGAATGAGCAGTTCTTC. Residues: CASSSRLAGGNEQFF.

The chain joins TRBV3-1 (or the pseudogene TRBV3-2) to TRBJ1-6, with 9 bases matching TRBD1. Germline-derived CDR1 and CDR2 are LGHDT and YNNKEL (reference sequence). V gave up 0 bases and J gave up 6 bases; unmatched junction bases: 0. The CDR3 covers 15 residues. The CDR3 nucleotides are TGTGCCAGCAGCCAAGAGGACAGGGGTAATTCACCCCTCCACTTT. Translated, it gives CASSQEDRGNSPLHF.

The gene calls are TRBV6-2 or TRBV6-3 and TRBJ1-1; D remains ambiguous. Trimming pared 5 bases from V and 9 bases from J, leaving 13 bases between. Germline V gene sequence: CDR1 MNHEY, CDR2 SVGEGT. This CDR3 contains 12 residues. CDR3 coding DNA: TGTGCCAGCAGTAGCGGCACGGCGAAAGCTTTCTTT. Translating gives CASSSGTAKAFF.